A selection of T cell receptor beta chains follows, all from one sample in a study of breast tumors, draining lymph nodes, adjacent tissues. TCRdb called the multiplex PCR reads again in MiXCR, with one record for every CDR3 protein. The repertoire holds 140,000 or so distinct CDR3 sequences, with 32% as singletons. Sequenced sample: axillary lymph node tissue. These receptors all stem from a female donor with breast cancer. Some clones in this sample may be carry-over from other donors' samples. Each CDR3 is given with its conserved first and last residue. The order of the fields is D gene, clone size, J gene, V gene, CDR3 DNA, CDR3 protein. D genes are given only for firm matches. For some rows the clone size is stated as once, few or many, or as a class when expanded; others skip it.

d_gene: NA; abundance: many; j_gene: TRBJ1-2; v_gene: TRBV24-1; CDR3nt: TGTGCCACCAGTGAGGGCTATGGCTACACCTTC; CDR3aa: CATSEGYGYTF
d_gene: NA; abundance: NA; j_gene: TRBJ1-1; v_gene: TRBV20-1; CDR3nt: TGCAGTGCTAGTGTTCCGGGGTACGACACTGAAGCTTTCTTT; CDR3aa: CSASVPGYDTEAFF
d_gene: TRBD2; abundance: many; j_gene: TRBJ2-3; v_gene: TRBV6-5; CDR3nt: TGTGCCAGCATCCCAGGGGAAGCGGGGGGGCGCGGTACGCAGTATTTT; CDR3aa: CASIPGEAGGRGTQYF
d_gene: TRBD1; abundance: medium-sized; j_gene: TRBJ1-2; v_gene: TRBV20-1; CDR3nt: TGCAGTGCTAGACGGACAGGGGATGGCTACACCTTC; CDR3aa: CSARRTGDGYTF
d_gene: NA; abundance: once; j_gene: TRBJ2-5; v_gene: TRBV24-1; CDR3nt: TGTGCCACCAGTGACCCCACCCCAGGAGGAGAGACCCAGTACTTC; CDR3aa: CATSDPTPGGETQYF
d_gene: TRBD2; abundance: NA; j_gene: TRBJ2-2; v_gene: TRBV6-2/TRBV6-3; CDR3nt: TGTGCCAGCTCCGCAGGCGGGGGGGCAACCGGGGAGCTGTTTTTT; CDR3aa: CASSAGGGATGELFF
d_gene: TRBD1; abundance: many; j_gene: TRBJ1-5; v_gene: TRBV19; CDR3nt: TGTGCCAGTAGTAAGGGGACAGGGCATAGCAATCAGCCCCAGCATTTT; CDR3aa: CASSKGTGHSNQPQHF
d_gene: TRBD1; abundance: few; j_gene: TRBJ2-1; v_gene: TRBV18; CDR3nt: TGTGCCAGCTCATTTGTGCAGGGGGCGCAGGGCGAGCAGTTCTTC; CDR3aa: CASSFVQGAQGEQFF
d_gene: NA; abundance: many; j_gene: TRBJ2-7; v_gene: TRBV28; CDR3nt: TGTGCCAGCAGTTTAGCAGCATACTACGAGCAGTACTTC; CDR3aa: CASSLAAYYEQYF
d_gene: NA; abundance: many; j_gene: TRBJ1-5; v_gene: TRBV6-1; CDR3nt: TGTGCCAGCAGGGGGATTGCGAATCAGCCCCAGCATTTT; CDR3aa: CASRGIANQPQHF
d_gene: NA; abundance: NA; j_gene: TRBJ1-2; v_gene: TRBV7-3; CDR3nt: TGTGCCAGCAGCCGTGACAGAAACTATGGCTACACCTTC; CDR3aa: CASSRDRNYGYTF
d_gene: NA; abundance: once; j_gene: TRBJ2-6; v_gene: TRBV3-1; CDR3nt: TGTGCCAGCAGCCGAATGGGGTCAGGGGCCAACGTCCTGACTTTC; CDR3aa: CASSRMGSGANVLTF
d_gene: TRBD1; abundance: many; j_gene: TRBJ1-4; v_gene: TRBV3-1; CDR3nt: TGTGCCAGCAGCCAATCCCTGGGACAGGGGCTGTTTTTT; CDR3aa: CASSQSLGQGLFF
d_gene: NA; abundance: NA; j_gene: TRBJ2-1; v_gene: TRBV6-1; CDR3nt: TGTGCCAGCATGTTACCCCGGGGGGCAGCGACTGAGCAGTTCTTC; CDR3aa: CASMLPRGAATEQFF
d_gene: NA; abundance: NA; j_gene: TRBJ2-5; v_gene: TRBV2; CDR3nt: TGTGCCAGCAGTGAAGCGCTGGCCCAAGAGACCCAGTACTTC; CDR3aa: CASSEALAQETQYF
d_gene: NA; abundance: many; j_gene: TRBJ1-4; v_gene: TRBV19; CDR3nt: TGTGCCAGTAGTACCCCCGGGTGGGGCCTTGCAACTAATGAAAAACTGTTTTTT; CDR3aa: CASSTPGWGLATNEKLFF
d_gene: TRBD1; abundance: many; j_gene: TRBJ1-3; v_gene: TRBV7-8; CDR3nt: TGTGCCAGCAGCAGCCGGGACAGGGACGCTGGAAACCCCATATATTTT; CDR3aa: CASSSRDRDAGNPIYF
d_gene: TRBD2; abundance: few; j_gene: TRBJ2-5; v_gene: TRBV5-5; CDR3nt: TGTGCCAGCAGCCAGACGGCAGCGGGATGGGAGACCCAGTACTTC; CDR3aa: CASSQTAAGWETQYF
d_gene: NA; abundance: NA; j_gene: TRBJ1-4; v_gene: TRBV12-3/TRBV12-4; CDR3nt: TGTGCCAGCAGTTATCCGGAAAAACTGTTTTTT; CDR3aa: CASSYPEKLFF
d_gene: NA; abundance: NA; j_gene: TRBJ2-5; v_gene: TRBV4-2; CDR3nt: TGTGCCAGCAGGGGGGGGACATCAGAGACCCAGTACTTC; CDR3aa: CASRGGTSETQYF
d_gene: NA; abundance: many; j_gene: TRBJ1-4; v_gene: TRBV6-5; CDR3nt: TGTGCCAGCAGTTCCTTCCAGGATGCAACTAATGAAAAACTGTTTTTT; CDR3aa: CASSSFQDATNEKLFF
d_gene: NA; abundance: many; j_gene: TRBJ1-2; v_gene: TRBV2; CDR3nt: TGTGCCAGTGGACTATTTGGCTACACCTTC; CDR3aa: CASGLFGYTF